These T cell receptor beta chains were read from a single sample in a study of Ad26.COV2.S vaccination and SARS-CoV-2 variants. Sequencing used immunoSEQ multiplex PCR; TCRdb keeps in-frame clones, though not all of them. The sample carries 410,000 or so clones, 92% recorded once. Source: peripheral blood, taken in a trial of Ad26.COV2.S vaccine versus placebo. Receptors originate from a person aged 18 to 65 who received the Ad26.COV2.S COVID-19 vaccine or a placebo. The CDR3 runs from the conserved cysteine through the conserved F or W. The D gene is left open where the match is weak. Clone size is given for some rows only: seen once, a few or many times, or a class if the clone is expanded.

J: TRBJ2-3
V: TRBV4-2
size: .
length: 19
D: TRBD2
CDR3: CASSQDGGSGGRRTDTQYF
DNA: TGTGCCAGCAGCCAAGATGGGGGTAGCGGGGGGCGACGCACAGATACGCAGTATTTT

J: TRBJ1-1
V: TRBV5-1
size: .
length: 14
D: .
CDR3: CASSRSWGDTEAFF
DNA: TGCGCCAGCAGCCGATCTTGGGGGGACACTGAAGCTTTCTTT

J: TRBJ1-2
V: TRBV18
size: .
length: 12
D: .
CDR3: CASSPSWGGYTF
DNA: TGTGCCAGCTCACCATCATGGGGAGGCTACACCTTC

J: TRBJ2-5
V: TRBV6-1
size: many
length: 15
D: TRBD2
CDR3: CASSEEAGGPETQYF
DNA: TGTGCCAGCAGTGAAGAAGCGGGGGGGCCAGAGACCCAGTACTTC

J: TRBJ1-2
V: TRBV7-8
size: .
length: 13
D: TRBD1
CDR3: CASSDRVVYGYTF
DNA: TGTGCCAGCAGCGACAGGGTCGTATATGGCTACACCTTC

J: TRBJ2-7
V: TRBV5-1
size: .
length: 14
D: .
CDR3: CASSLGSRGSEQYF
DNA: TGCGCCAGCAGCTTGGGTAGCAGGGGAAGCGAGCAGTACTTC

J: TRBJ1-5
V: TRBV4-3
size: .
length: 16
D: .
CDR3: CASSQGRDFWNQPQHF
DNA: TGCGCCAGCAGCCAAGGCCGGGACTTCTGGAATCAGCCCCAGCATTTT

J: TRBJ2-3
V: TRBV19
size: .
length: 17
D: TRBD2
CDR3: CASSIHLSGGDTDTQYF
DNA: TGTGCCAGTAGTATTCACCTGAGCGGGGGGGACACAGATACGCAGTATTTT

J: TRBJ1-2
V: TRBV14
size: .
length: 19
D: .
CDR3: CASSWCFCYPRGQHYGYTF
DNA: TGTGCCAGCAGCTGGTGTTTCTGCTACCCCCGAGGACAGCACTATGGCTACACCTTC

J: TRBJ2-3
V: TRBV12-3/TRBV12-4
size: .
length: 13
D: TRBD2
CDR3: CASSRGGPDTQYF
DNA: TGTGCCAGCAGCCGCGGGGGGCCAGATACGCAGTATTTT

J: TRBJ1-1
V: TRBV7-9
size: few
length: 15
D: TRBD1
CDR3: CASSKGDRGRTEAFF
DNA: TGTGCCAGCAGCAAAGGGGACAGGGGGCGAACTGAAGCTTTCTTT

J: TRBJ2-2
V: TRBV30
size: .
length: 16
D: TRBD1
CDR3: CAWSAMGQGFTGELFF
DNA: TGTGCCTGGAGTGCAATGGGACAGGGGTTCACCGGGGAGCTGTTTTTT

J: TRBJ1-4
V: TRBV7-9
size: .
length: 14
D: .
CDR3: CASSFFSTNEKLFF
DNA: TGTGCCAGCAGCTTTTTTTCTACTAATGAAAAACTGTTTTTT

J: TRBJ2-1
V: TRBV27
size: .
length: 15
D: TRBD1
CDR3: CASSDRTGMYNEQFF
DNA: TGTGCCAGCAGTGATCGGACAGGGATGTACAATGAGCAGTTCTTC

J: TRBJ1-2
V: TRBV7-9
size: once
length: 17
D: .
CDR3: CASSLQLQAVPRYGYTF
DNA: TGTGCCAGCAGCTTGCAACTTCAAGCAGTTCCTCGTTATGGCTACACCTTC

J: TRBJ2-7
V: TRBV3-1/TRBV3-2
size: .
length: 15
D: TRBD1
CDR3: CASSQAGTGHDEQYF
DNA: TGTGCCAGCAGCCAGGCCGGGACAGGGCATGACGAGCAGTACTTC

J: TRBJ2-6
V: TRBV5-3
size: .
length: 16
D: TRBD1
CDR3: CARSLGTGVGANVLTF
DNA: TGTGCCAGAAGCTTGGGGACAGGGGTCGGGGCCAACGTCCTGACTTTC

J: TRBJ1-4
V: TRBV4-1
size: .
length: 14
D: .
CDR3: CASSQSRSNEKLFF
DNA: TGCGCCAGCAGCCAGTCGCGGTCTAATGAAAAACTGTTTTTT

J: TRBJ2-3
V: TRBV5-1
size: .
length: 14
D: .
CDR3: CASRLQGSTDTQYF
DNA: TGCGCCAGCAGACTACAGGGCAGCACAGATACGCAGTATTTT

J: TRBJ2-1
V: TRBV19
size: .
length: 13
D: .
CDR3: CASSTKSYNEQFF
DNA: TGTGCCAGTAGTACAAAGTCCTACAATGAGCAGTTCTTC

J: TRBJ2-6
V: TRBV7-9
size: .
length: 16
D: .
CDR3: CASRKDTYSGANVLTF
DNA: TGTGCCAGCAGAAAAGACACATACTCTGGGGCCAACGTCCTGACTTTC

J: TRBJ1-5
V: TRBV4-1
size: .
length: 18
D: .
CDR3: CASSHLVPVKVFNQPQHF
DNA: TGCGCCAGCAGCCATCTAGTACCAGTGAAGGTCTTCAATCAGCCCCAGCATTTT

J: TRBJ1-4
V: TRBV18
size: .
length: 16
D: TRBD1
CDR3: CASSPRTGQNNEKLFF
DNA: TGTGCCAGCTCACCACGGACGGGACAGAATAATGAAAAACTGTTTTTT

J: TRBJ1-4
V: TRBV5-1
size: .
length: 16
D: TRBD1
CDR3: CASSRDRIATNEKLFF
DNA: TGCGCCAGCAGCCGGGACAGGATTGCAACTAATGAAAAACTGTTTTTT

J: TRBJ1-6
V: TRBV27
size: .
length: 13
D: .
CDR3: CASSLGLHSPLHF
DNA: TGTGCCAGCAGTTTAGGGTTACATTCACCCCTCCACTTT

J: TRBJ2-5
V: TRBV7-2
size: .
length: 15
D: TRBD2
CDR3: CASSLGGGGQETQYF
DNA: TGTGCCAGCAGCTTAGGAGGCGGGGGACAAGAGACCCAGTACTTC

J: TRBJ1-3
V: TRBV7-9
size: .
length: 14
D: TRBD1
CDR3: CASNLLQGVETIYF
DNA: TGTGCCAGCAACCTGTTACAGGGGGTAGAGACCATATATTTT

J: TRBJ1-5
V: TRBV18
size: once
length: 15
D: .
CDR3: CASSLGQDSNQPQHF
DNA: TGTGCCAGCTCACTAGGTCAGGATAGCAATCAGCCCCAGCATTTT

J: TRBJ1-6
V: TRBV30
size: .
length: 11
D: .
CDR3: CAWRGEHTLHF
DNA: TGTGCCTGGAGGGGAGAGCACACCCTCCACTTT

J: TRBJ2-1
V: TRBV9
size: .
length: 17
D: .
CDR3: CASSARRAAGSYNEQFF
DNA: TGTGCCAGCAGCGCCCGTCGAGCTGCGGGGTCCTACAATGAGCAGTTCTTC

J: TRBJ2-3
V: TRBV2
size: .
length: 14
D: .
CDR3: CASPGTGNTDTQYF
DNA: TGTGCCAGCCCCGGGACGGGGAACACAGATACGCAGTATTTT

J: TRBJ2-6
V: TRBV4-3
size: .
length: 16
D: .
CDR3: CASSQVRFSGANVLTF
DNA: TGCGCCAGCAGCCAGGTTCGGTTCTCTGGGGCCAACGTCCTGACTTTC

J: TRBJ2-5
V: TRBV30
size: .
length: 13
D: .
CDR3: CAWSVRGLGTQYF
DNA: TGTGCCTGGAGTGTACGGGGTTTGGGGACCCAGTACTTC

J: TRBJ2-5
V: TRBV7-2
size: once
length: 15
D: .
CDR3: CASSLGVGTKETQYF
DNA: TGTGCCAGCAGCTTAGGGGTCGGTACGAAAGAGACCCAGTACTTC

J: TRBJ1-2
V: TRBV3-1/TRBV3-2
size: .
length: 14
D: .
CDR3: CASSAPGANYGYTF
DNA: TGTGCCAGCAGCGCACCAGGGGCTAACTATGGCTACACCTTC

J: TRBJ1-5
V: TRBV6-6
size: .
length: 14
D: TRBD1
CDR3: CASTGQASNQPQHF
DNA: TGTGCCAGCACAGGACAGGCAAGCAATCAGCCCCAGCATTTT

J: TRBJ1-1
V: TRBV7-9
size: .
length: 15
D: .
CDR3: CASSLVPPRDKEAFF
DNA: TGTGCCAGCAGCTTAGTCCCCCCCCGGGACAAAGAAGCTTTCTTT

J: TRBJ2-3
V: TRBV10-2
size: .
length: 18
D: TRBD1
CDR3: CATDRALFRDRRGDTQYF
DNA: TGCGCCACCGATAGGGCTCTGTTCCGGGACAGACGAGGAGATACGCAGTATTTT

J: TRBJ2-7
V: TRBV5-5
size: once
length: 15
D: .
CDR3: CASSLEAGGGGEQYF
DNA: TGTGCCAGCAGCTTGGAAGCAGGGGGAGGTGGCGAGCAGTACTTC

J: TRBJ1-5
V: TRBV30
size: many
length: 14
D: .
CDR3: CAWSVRWGNQPQHF
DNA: TGTGCCTGGAGTGTACGGTGGGGCAATCAGCCCCAGCATTTT

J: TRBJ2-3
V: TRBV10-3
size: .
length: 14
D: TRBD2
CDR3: CAIWGGLGTDTQYF
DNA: TGTGCCATCTGGGGAGGGCTGGGGACGGATACGCAGTATTTT

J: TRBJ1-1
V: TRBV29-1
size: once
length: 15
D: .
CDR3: CSVETGIQTNTEAFF
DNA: TGCAGCGTTGAAACAGGGATTCAGACGAACACTGAAGCTTTCTTT

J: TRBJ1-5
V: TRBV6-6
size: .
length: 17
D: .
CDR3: CASSRFAMGSGNQPQHF
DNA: TGTGCCAGCAGTCGCTTCGCGATGGGCTCGGGCAATCAGCCCCAGCATTTT